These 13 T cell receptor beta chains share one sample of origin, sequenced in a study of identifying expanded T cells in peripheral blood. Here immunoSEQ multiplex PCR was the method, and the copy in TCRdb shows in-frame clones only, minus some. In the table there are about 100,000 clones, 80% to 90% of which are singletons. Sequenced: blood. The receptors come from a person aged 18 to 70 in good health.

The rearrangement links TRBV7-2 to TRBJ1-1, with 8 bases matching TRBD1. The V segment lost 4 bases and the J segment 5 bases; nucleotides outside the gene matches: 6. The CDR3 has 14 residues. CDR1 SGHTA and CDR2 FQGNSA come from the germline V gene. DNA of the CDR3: TGTGCCAGCAGCTCTAAGACAGGGGTGACTGAAGCTTTCTTT. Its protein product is CASSSKTGVTEAFF.

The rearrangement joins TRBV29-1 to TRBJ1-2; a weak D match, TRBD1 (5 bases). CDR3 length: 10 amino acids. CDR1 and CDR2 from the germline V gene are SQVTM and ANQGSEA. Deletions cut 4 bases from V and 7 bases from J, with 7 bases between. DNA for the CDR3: TGCAGCGTTGCGCAGGGTGGCTACACCTTC. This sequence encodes CSVAQGGYTF.

The CDR3 loop is CASSWGQGSYEQYF. For the CDR3, the DNA is TGTGCCAGCAGTTGGGGTCAGGGGTCCTACGAGCAGTACTTC. This chain links TRBV27 with TRBJ2-7; the D gene is possibly TRBD1 (6 bases). Per germline, CDR1 MNHEY and CDR2 SMNVEV (reference sequence). The length of the CDR3 is 14 residues. Deletions cut 4 bases from V and 1 base from J, with 11 bases between.

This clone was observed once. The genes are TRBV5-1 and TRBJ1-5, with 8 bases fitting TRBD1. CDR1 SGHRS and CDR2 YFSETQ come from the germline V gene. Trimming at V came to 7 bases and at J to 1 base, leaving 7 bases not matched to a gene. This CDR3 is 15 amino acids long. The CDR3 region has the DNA TGCGCCAGCCGCAGGGGGCTGGAAAGCAATCAGCCCCAGCATTTT. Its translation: CASRRGLESNQPQHF.

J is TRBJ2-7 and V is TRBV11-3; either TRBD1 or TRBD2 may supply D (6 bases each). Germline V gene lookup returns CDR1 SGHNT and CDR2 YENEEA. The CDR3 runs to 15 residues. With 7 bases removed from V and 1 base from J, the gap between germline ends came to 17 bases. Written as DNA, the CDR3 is TGTGCCAGCAAAGGGGGGCCAGGGGAGTCCTACGAGCAGTACTTC. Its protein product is CASKGGPGESYEQYF. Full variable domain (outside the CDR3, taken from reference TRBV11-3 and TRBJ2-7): EAGVVQSPRYKIIEKKQPVAFWCNPISGHNTLYWYLQNLGQGPELLIRYENEEAVDDSQLPKDRFSAERLKGVDSTLKIQPAELGDSAVYLCASKGGPGESYEQYFGPGTRLTVT.

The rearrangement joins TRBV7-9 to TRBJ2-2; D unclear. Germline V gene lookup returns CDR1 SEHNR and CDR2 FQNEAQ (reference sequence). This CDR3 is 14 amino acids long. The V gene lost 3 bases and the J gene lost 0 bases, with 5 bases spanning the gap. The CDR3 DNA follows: TGTGCCAGCAGCTTGCCCACGAACACCGGGGAGCTGTTTTTT. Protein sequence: CASSLPTNTGELFF.

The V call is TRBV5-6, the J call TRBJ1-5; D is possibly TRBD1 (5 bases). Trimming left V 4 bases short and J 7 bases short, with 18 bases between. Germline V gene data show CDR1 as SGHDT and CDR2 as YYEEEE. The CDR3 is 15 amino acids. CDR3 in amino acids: CASSTNRQGSQPQHF. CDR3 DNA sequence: TGTGCCAGCAGCACGAATAGGCAGGGAAGCCAGCCCCAGCATTTT.

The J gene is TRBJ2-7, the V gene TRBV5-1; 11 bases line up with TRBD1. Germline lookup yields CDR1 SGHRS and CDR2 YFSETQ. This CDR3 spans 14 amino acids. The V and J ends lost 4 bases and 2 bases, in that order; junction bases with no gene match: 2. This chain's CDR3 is CASSVDRGPYEQYF. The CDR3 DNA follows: TGCGCCAGCAGCGTGGACAGGGGGCCCTACGAGCAGTACTTC. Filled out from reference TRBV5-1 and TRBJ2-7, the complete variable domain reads KAGVTQTPRYLIKTRGQQVTLSCSPISGHRSVSWYQQTPGQGLQFLFEYFSETQRNKGNFPGRFSGRQFSNSRSEMNVSTLELGDSALYLCASSVDRGPYEQYFGPGTRLTVT.

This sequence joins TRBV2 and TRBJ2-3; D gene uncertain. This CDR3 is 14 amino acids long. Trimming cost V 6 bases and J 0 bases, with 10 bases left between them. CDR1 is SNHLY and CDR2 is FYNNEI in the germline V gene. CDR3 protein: CASSERLSTDTQYF. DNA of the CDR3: TGTGCCAGCAGCGAGAGGTTAAGCACAGATACGCAGTATTTT.

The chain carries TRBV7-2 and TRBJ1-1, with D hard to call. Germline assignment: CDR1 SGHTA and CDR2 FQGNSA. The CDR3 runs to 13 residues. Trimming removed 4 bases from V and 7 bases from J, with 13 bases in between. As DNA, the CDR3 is TGTGCCAGCAGCTCCGGTAGGCAGCTTGAAGCTTTCTTT. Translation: CASSSGRQLEAFF.

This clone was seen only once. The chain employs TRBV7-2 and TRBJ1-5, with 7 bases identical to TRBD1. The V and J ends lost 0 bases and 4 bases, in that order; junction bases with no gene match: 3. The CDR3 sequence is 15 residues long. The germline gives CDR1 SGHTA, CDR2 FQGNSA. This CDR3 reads CASSLAGQLNQPQHF. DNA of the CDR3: TGTGCCAGCAGCTTAGCGGGACAGCTAAATCAGCCCCAGCATTTT.

Here the CDR3 reads CASSPWTPGGNQPQHF. The CDR3 DNA reads as TGTGCCAGCAGCCCGTGGACACCCGGGGGCAATCAGCCCCAGCATTTT. This chain uses TRBV7-9 with TRBJ1-5, with D perhaps matching TRBD1 (5 bases). This CDR3 is built from 16 residues. The germline V and J ends were trimmed by 5 bases and 2 bases, with 16 bases remaining between them. Germline values: CDR1 SEHNR, CDR2 FQNEAQ (reference sequence).

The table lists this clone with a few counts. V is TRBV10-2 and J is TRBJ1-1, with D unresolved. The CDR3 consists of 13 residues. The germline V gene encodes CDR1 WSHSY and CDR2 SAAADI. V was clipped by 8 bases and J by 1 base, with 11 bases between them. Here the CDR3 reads CASSPVGNTEAFF. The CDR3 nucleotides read TGCGCCAGCTCTCCCGTTGGGAACACTGAAGCTTTCTTT.